This T cell receptor (beta chain) was recovered during a study of post-analysis software for immune sequencing data (dated by TCRdb to the mid-2010s). With respect to the entire study: Relapsing-remitting, secondary progressive and progressive-relapsing multiple sclerosis were recorded as disease courses, and subtype annotation was lacking for some patients. The multiple sclerosis patient repertoires were compared with about a dozen previously published healthy control repertoires from donors aged roughly 6 to 27 years. A subset of samples was prepared in parallel using single-end sample barcoding, then pooled and co-amplified after Illumina adapter ligation. The full study reports these points: Normalized Chao1 diversity was significantly lower in multiple sclerosis patients than controls, suggesting substantial peripheral T-cell clonal expansion. The multiple sclerosis patient group was slightly younger than the control group. Significantly higher frequencies in patients than in controls were found for five or six TRBV segments, including TRBV5-6, TRBV5-1 and TRBV20-1. Direct clustering with F measure revealed strong co-clustering of samples prepared in the same batch, which led to a batch-effect correction.

The receptor library was made with PCR. The instrument was an Illumina HiSeq 2500. To reduce PCR and sequencing biases, unique molecular identifiers were incorporated into the TCR beta cDNA libraries. Roughly 500,000 cDNA molecules were obtained for every 1 to 10 million input T cells, so each molecule roughly corresponded to one T cell. The patient libraries were prepared and sequenced with the same protocol used for the earlier healthy control dataset. Samples belonging to the same batch were prepared together, multiplexed and sequenced on a shared HiSeq lane. In the original analysis: MIGEC was used to process the raw barcoded reads, and molecular identifier groups with only a single read were discarded before consensus assembly and CDR3 extraction. VDJtools was used for post-analysis of the clonotype tables, and diversity was normalized by down-sampling every dataset to the size of the smallest sample. Repertoire overlap clustering matched CDR3 amino acid but not nucleotide sequences to correct batch-related cross-sample contamination. The public sequencing data were trimmed at Q25 with fastp and processed into clonotypes with MiXCR by TCRdb, which kept only in-frame beta chains. Each entry merges the rows of one CDR3 protein and shows their most common DNA and genes. For this entry, the V and J calls and clone size follow TCRdb and not the study's own pipeline. This sample has about 540,000 distinct CDR3 sequences in its table, and approximately 31% of those were observed once. Around 6.1% of the sample goes to the ten largest clones.

TCR beta repertoires were profiled from peripheral blood of some 13 young patients with multiple sclerosis to demonstrate the VDJtools post-analysis software. The multiple sclerosis patients were children and adolescents between roughly 6 and 17 years of age. CDR1 SGHTA and CDR2 FQGNSA are derived from the germline V gene. The CDR3 goes from the cysteine to the phenylalanine over 12 residues. The entry retains the CDR3 DNA only, 36 bases that are in frame from base 1. Clipping removes 6 bases from V and 5 bases from J, with 2 as the unmatched junction base count. This clonotype has a handful of counts. No antigen is known for it. No base qualities exist here, and no much larger clone lies one base off it.

The chain employs TRBV7-2 and TRBJ2-3; 7 central nucleotides agree with TRBD1. The TCR sequence derives from a girl younger than 18 with multiple sclerosis. The sample consisted of blood. In nucleotides, the sequence is TGTGCCAGCAGACGACAGGGAGATACGCAGTATTTT. Its coded protein is CASRRQGDTQYF.